This is a list of T cell receptor beta chains from one sample in a study of technical replicates of blood from a few donors. The table came from immunoSEQ multiplex PCR; TCRdb's copy has only in-frame clones and leaves some out. This table has approximately 84,000 clones, 95% to 98% appearing once. Sequenced sample: T cells isolated from PBMCs. All receptors derive from a human donor in good health. Both conserved end residues are part of each CDR3. The D gene is left open where the match is weak. Only part of the rows carry a size: once, few, many, or a class if the clone is expanded.

clone size	D gene	V gene	J gene	CDR3 DNA	CDR3 protein
-	-	TRBV29-1	TRBJ2-7	TGCAGCGTTGTCGAGGGGGTCCTCTACGAGCAGTACTTC	CSVVEGVLYEQYF
-	-	TRBV2	TRBJ2-5	TGTGCCAGCATTGGGACATTCCCCTTTTCGGAGACCCAGTACTTC	CASIGTFPFSETQYF
once	-	TRBV21-1	TRBJ1-5	TGTGCCAGCAGCCCCAAGGGGGAGACCGGTGAGGGCAATCAGCCCCAGCATTTT	CASSPKGETGEGNQPQHF
-	-	TRBV14	TRBJ1-2	TGTGCCAGCAGCCGACAGGCTTATGGCTACACCTTC	CASSRQAYGYTF
once	-	TRBV11-2	TRBJ1-1	TGTGCCAGCAGCTTAGAGTCCGGGGTGGCTGAAGCTTTCTTT	CASSLESGVAEAFF
-	-	TRBV29-1	TRBJ2-5	TGCAGCGTTGAATTGGGGCGACAGACGCAAGAGACCCAGTACTTC	CSVELGRQTQETQYF
-	TRBD2	TRBV5-4	TRBJ2-3	TGTGCCAGCAGCTTGGAGGGCGCGGGAGGTGATACGCAGTATTTT	CASSLEGAGGDTQYF
-	-	TRBV12-2	TRBJ1-4	TGTGCAAGTCGCTTATTGAACAAGAAACTGTTTTTT	CASRLLNKKLFF
-	TRBD1	TRBV28	TRBJ2-7	TGTGCCAGCACCGACAGGGGGCGGCCCTACGAGCAGTACTTC	CASTDRGRPYEQYF
-	-	TRBV9	TRBJ1-2	TGTGCCAGCAGCGCCAGGATTAACTATGGCTACACCTTC	CASSARINYGYTF
-	TRBD1	TRBV5-1	TRBJ1-1	TGCGCCAGCAGCTCCGGGACAGGGGACACTGAAGCTTTCTTT	CASSSGTGDTEAFF
-	-	TRBV2	TRBJ1-3	TGTGCCAGCAGGGGCGGGAACACCATATATTTT	CASRGGNTIYF
-	TRBD1	TRBV2	TRBJ1-2	TGTGCCAGCAGCAACAGGGGGCGCGACTATGGCTACACCTTC	CASSNRGRDYGYTF
-	-	TRBV13	TRBJ1-2	TGTGCCAGCAGCTCCTTGAGCGGGGAGGGCTACACCTTC	CASSSLSGEGYTF
-	TRBD2	TRBV9	TRBJ2-2	TGTGCCAGCAGCGTTTTCAGCGGGGGGTCCCCCGGGGAGCTGTTTTTT	CASSVFSGGSPGELFF
-	TRBD1	TRBV10-3	TRBJ1-5	TGTGCCATCAGTGATCACAGGGGGCTCGGCAGCAATCAGCCCCAGCATTTT	CAISDHRGLGSNQPQHF
-	-	TRBV19	TRBJ1-1	TGTGCCAGTAAGGTCACAGCCAACACTGAAGCTTTCTTT	CASKVTANTEAFF
-	TRBD2	TRBV5-1	TRBJ2-1	TGCGCCAGCAGCTTTGGACTAGCTGCGGTGAATGAGCAGTTCTTC	CASSFGLAAVNEQFF
-	TRBD2	TRBV29-1	TRBJ2-7	TGCAGCGTTCTGGTGCGGGAGGCACTAAAAAGCTCCTACGAGCAGTACTTC	CSVLVREALKSSYEQYF
-	-	TRBV28	TRBJ1-1	TGTGCCAGCAGTTTACCGTTTACTGAAGCTTTCTTT	CASSLPFTEAFF
-	-	TRBV7-9	TRBJ1-5	TGTGCCAGCAGCTCCATTGCGAATAATCAGCCCCAGCATTTT	CASSSIANNQPQHF
-	TRBD2	TRBV6-1	TRBJ2-7	TGTGCCAGCAGTGATTGGACTAGCGGGAGCTACGAGCAGTACTTC	CASSDWTSGSYEQYF
once	-	TRBV7-3	TRBJ1-3	TGTGCCAGCAGCAACAGTTTTGGAAACACCATATATTTT	CASSNSFGNTIYF
-	TRBD1	TRBV6-1	TRBJ2-7	TGTGCCAGCAGTGTACGACAGGGTGTGGGCGGACTCTACGAGCAGTACTTC	CASSVRQGVGGLYEQYF
-	TRBD2	TRBV9	TRBJ2-3	TGTGCCAGCAGCGCTAGCGGGGGGGGCTCAGATACGCAGTATTTT	CASSASGGGSDTQYF
-	-	TRBV5-1	TRBJ1-1	TGCGCCAGCAGCTTGTCTGGAGGCGGTGGAGCTTTCTTT	CASSLSGGGGAFF
-	TRBD2	TRBV5-5	TRBJ2-1	TGTGCCAGCAGCAAGGGGACTAGCGGGGGGGAACAGTTCTTC	CASSKGTSGGEQFF
-	-	TRBV5-1	TRBJ2-3	TGCGCCAGCAGCCTGCTACGCACAGATACGCAGTATTTT	CASSLLRTDTQYF
-	TRBD2	TRBV2	TRBJ2-1	TGTGCCAGCAGCGACAGACTAGCGGGAGGGCCTTTAAGAAACAATGAGCAGTTCTTC	CASSDRLAGGPLRNNEQFF
-	TRBD1	TRBV6-5	TRBJ1-5	TGTGCCAGCGGACTCGGACAGGCTGAACAGCCCCAGCATTTT	CASGLGQAEQPQHF
-	-	TRBV7-3	TRBJ2-5	TGTGCCAGCAGCGACGTGGGGGCCAACTCTGCGACCCAGTACTTC	CASSDVGANSATQYF
-	-	TRBV6-5	TRBJ2-2	TGTGCCAGCAGCCAGGAACCCGGGGAGCTGTTTTTT	CASSQEPGELFF
once	TRBD1	TRBV5-1	TRBJ1-5	TGCGCCAGCAGCGGAGGACAGGGCCAGCCCCAGCATTTT	CASSGGQGQPQHF
-	TRBD2	TRBV27	TRBJ2-7	TGTGCCAGCAGTTTCGTTAGCGGGTTTAAAACCTACGAGCAGTACTTC	CASSFVSGFKTYEQYF
-	-	TRBV5-1	TRBJ1-2	TGCGCCAGCAGAATTGTCGGTTCCAACTATGGCTACACCTTC	CASRIVGSNYGYTF
once	-	TRBV7-9	TRBJ1-1	TGTGCCAGCAGCTTATTGAGGAGCCTCATGAACACTGAAGCTTTCTTT	CASSLLRSLMNTEAFF
-	-	TRBV30	TRBJ2-1	TGTGCCTGGTTCTCGATTCCCGGGACACCCTTACTCTTC	CAWFSIPGTPLLF
-	-	TRBV7-9	TRBJ1-6	TGTGCCAGCAGCTTAGCAGTCCGCCACGGGGGTTCACCCCTCCACTTT	CASSLAVRHGGSPLHF
-	TRBD2	TRBV7-2	TRBJ2-5	TGTGCCAGCAGCCCTTTTGGAGGTAGCGGGAACGGGGAGACCCAGTACTTC	CASSPFGGSGNGETQYF
-	-	TRBV4-1	TRBJ2-7	TGCGCCAGCAGCCAAGATTCCTTCCCAACTAGTTCCTACGAGCAGTACTTC	CASSQDSFPTSSYEQYF
-	-	TRBV5-1	TRBJ2-5	TGCGCCAGCAGCTTGGACAGGGCCCAAGAGACCCAGTACTTC	CASSLDRAQETQYF
-	TRBD1	TRBV18	TRBJ2-2	TGTGCCAGCTCACCGTTAGGACAGGGGAGCACCGGGGAGCTGTTTTTT	CASSPLGQGSTGELFF
-	-	TRBV25-1	TRBJ1-4	TGTGCCAGCAGTGATCGGGTCGGAAATTTGGGAAAACTGTTTTTT	CASSDRVGNLGKLFF
-	TRBD2	TRBV7-9	TRBJ2-3	TGTGCCAGCAGCCCTCCCGTAGCGGGAGAAGGTGATACGCAGTATTTT	CASSPPVAGEGDTQYF
-	TRBD1	TRBV28	TRBJ1-1	TGCGCCAGCACGTGGGACAGGGGTCTCACTGAAGCTTTCTTT	CASTWDRGLTEAFF
-	-	TRBV27	TRBJ2-7	TGTGCCAGCAGATGGAGCACGCGGGATTCCGAGCAGTACTTC	CASRWSTRDSEQYF
-	-	TRBV2	TRBJ2-4	TGTGCCAGCAGTGAGACGAGGGTTTCCAAAAACATTCAGTACTTC	CASSETRVSKNIQYF
-	TRBD1	TRBV28	TRBJ1-4	TGTGCCAGCCTACCACAGGGGGCTAATGAAAAACTGTTTTTT	CASLPQGANEKLFF
few	-	TRBV30	TRBJ1-4	TGTGCCTGGAGCGACGAGAGGGATGAAAAACTGTTTTTT	CAWSDERDEKLFF
-	TRBD1	TRBV5-1	TRBJ1-2	TGCGCCAGCAGCGCTGGACAGGTCTATGGCTACACCTTC	CASSAGQVYGYTF
-	TRBD1	TRBV12-5	TRBJ2-7	TGTGCTAGTGGTTTGACGGACAGGGGGTACTACGAGCAGTACTTC	CASGLTDRGYYEQYF
-	-	TRBV11-2	TRBJ2-2	TGTGCCAGCAGTGCAGGGGCAAACACCGGGGAGCTGTTTTTT	CASSAGANTGELFF
-	-	TRBV15	TRBJ2-5	TGTGCCACCAGAACCAGGGTCCCCCAAGAGACCCAGTACTTC	CATRTRVPQETQYF
-	TRBD1	TRBV14	TRBJ1-2	TGTGCCAGCAGCCATAAAAGGACAGGGAACTATGGCTACACCTTC	CASSHKRTGNYGYTF
-	TRBD1	TRBV2	TRBJ1-5	TGTGCCAGCAGTGAAATGGGGGGACAGATGCCCAATCAGCCCCAGCATTTT	CASSEMGGQMPNQPQHF